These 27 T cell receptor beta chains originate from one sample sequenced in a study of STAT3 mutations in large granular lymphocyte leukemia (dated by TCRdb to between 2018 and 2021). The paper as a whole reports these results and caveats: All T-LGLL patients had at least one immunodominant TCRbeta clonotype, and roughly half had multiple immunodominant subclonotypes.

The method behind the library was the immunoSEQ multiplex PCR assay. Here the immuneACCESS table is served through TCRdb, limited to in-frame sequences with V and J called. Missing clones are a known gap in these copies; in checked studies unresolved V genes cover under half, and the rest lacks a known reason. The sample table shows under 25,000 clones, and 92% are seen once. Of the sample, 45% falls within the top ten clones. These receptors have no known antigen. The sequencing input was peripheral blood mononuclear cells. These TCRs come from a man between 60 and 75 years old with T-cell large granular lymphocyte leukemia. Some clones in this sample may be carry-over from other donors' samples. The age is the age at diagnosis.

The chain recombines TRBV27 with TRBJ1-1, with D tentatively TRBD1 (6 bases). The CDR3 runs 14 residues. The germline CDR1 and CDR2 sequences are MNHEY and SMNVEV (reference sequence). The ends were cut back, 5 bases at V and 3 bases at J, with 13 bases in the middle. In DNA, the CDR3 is TGTGCCAGCAGTCCATCCAACAGGGACACTGAAGCTTTCTTT. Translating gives CASSPSNRDTEAFF.

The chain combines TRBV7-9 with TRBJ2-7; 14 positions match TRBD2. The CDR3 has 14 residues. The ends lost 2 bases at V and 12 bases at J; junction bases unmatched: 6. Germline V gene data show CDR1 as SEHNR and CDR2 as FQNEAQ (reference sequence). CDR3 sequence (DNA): TGTGCCAGCAGCTTATCCGGACTAGCGGGAGGAGTGTACTTC. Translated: CASSLSGLAGGVYF.

The CDR3 DNA reads TGCGCCAGCAGTTTTCCGGGACTAGTGGAGGACGAGCAGTACTTC. This gives the protein CASSFPGLVEDEQYF. The chain uses TRBV5-1 and TRBJ2-7, with TRBD2 identical over 8 bases. Germline V gene lookup returns CDR1 SGHRS and CDR2 YFSETQ. V trimming: 5 bases; J trimming: 5 bases; junction bases outside the gene matches: 12. The CDR3 length is 15 residues.

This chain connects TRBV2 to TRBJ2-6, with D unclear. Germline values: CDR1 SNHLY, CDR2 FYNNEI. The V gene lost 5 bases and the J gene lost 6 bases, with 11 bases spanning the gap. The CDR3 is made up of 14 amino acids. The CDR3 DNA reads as TGTGCCAGCAGTCAACCTCTAAAGGCCAACGTCCTGACTTTC. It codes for CASSQPLKANVLTF.

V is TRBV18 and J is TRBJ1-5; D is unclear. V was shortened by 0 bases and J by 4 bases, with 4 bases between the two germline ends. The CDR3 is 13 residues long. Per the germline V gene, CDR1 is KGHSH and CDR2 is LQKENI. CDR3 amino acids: CASSPPVNQPQHF. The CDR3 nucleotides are TGTGCCAGCTCACCACCTGTTAATCAGCCCCAGCATTTT.

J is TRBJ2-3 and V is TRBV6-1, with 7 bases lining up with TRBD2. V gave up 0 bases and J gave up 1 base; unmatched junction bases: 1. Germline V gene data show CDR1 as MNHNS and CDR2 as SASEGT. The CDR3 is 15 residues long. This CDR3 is CASSEALAGTDTQYF. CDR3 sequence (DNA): TGTGCCAGCAGTGAAGCCCTAGCGGGCACAGATACGCAGTATTTT.

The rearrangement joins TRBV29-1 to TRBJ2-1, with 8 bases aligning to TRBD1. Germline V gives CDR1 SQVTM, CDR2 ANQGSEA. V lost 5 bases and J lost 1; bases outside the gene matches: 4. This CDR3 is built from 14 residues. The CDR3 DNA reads TGCAGCGTTATTAACAGGGGGTCCTACAATGAGCAGTTCTTC. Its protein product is CSVINRGSYNEQFF.

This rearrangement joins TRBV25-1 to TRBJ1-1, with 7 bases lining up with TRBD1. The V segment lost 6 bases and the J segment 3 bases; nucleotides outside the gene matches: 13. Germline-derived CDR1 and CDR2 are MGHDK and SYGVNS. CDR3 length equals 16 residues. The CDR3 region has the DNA TGTGCCAGCAGCGAAACCCGGTGGCAGGGGGACACTGAAGCTTTCTTT. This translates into CASSETRWQGDTEAFF. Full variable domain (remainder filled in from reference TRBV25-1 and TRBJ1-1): EADIYQTPRYLVIGTGKKITLECSQTMGHDKMYWYQQDPGMELHLIHYSYGVNSTEKGDLSSESTVSRIRTEHFPLTLESARPSHTSQYLCASSETRWQGDTEAFFGQGTRLTVV.

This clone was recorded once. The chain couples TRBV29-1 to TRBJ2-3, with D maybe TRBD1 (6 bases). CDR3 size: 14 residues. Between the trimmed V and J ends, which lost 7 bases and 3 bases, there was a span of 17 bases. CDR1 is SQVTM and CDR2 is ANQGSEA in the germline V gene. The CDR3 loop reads CSGGFGRGTDTQYF. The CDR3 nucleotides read TGCAGCGGGGGGTTCGGCAGGGGAACAGATACGCAGTATTTT.

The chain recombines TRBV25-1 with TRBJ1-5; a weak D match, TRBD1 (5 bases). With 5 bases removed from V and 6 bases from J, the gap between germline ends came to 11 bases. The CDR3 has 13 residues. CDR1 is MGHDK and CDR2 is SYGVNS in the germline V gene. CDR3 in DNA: TGTGCCAGCAGTTCTGTAGGGACTCAGCCCCAGCATTTT. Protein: CASSSVGTQPQHF.

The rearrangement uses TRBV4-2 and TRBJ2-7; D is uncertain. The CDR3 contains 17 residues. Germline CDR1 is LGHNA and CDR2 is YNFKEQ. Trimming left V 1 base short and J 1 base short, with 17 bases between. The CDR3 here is CASSQAMRQAPSYEQYF. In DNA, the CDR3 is TGTGCCAGCAGCCAAGCAATGAGGCAGGCCCCGTCCTACGAGCAGTACTTC.

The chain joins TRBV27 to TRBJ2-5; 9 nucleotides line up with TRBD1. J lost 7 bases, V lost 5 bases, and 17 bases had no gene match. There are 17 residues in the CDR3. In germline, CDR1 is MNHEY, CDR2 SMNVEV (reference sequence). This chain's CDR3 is CASSTILGTGSRGTQYF. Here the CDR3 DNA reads TGTGCCAGCAGTACTATCCTCGGGACAGGGTCAAGGGGGACCCAGTACTTC.

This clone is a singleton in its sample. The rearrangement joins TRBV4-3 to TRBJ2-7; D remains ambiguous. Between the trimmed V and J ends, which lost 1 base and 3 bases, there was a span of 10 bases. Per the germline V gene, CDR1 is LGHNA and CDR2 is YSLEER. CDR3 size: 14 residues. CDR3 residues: CASSQGVQYYEQYF. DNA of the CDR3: TGCGCCAGCAGCCAAGGGGTGCAATACTACGAGCAGTACTTC.

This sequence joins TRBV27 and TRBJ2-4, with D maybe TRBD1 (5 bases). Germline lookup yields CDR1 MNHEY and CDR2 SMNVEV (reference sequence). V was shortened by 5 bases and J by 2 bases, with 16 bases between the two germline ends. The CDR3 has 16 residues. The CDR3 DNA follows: TGTGCCAGCAGTCGCCGTGAAGGGGTGACCAAAAACATTCAGTACTTC. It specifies CASSRREGVTKNIQYF.

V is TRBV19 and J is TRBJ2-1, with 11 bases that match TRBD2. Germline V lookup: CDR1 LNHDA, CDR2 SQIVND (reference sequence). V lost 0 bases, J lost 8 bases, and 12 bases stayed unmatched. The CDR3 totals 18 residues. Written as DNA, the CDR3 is TGTGCCAGTAGTATAGATTCGAGGTTAGCGGGAGGGTGGGATGAGCAGTTCTTC. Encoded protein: CASSIDSRLAGGWDEQFF.

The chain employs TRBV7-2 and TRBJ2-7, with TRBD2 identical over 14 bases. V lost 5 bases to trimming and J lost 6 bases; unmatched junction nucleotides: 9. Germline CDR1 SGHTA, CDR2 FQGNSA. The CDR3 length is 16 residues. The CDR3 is CASSPRTSGRISEQYF. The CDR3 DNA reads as TGTGCCAGCAGCCCAAGGACTAGCGGGAGGATAAGCGAGCAGTACTTC.

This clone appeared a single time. CDR3 nucleotide sequence: TGTGCCAGCAGTAATACAGGGACCGGCAATCAGCCCCAGCATTTT. This encodes CASSNTGTGNQPQHF. The V gene is TRBV5-6, the J gene TRBJ1-5; a possible D gene is TRBD1 (6 bases). The CDR3 length is 15 residues. V was cut by 5 bases and J by 2 bases, with 14 bases left in between. The germline CDR1 and CDR2 sequences are SGHDT and YYEEEE.

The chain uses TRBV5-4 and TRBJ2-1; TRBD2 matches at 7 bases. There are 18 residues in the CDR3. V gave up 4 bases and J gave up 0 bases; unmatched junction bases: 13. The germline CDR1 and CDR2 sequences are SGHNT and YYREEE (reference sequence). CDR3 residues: CASSQDVTGGLSYNEQFF. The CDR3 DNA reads TGTGCCAGCAGCCAGGATGTGACGGGAGGCCTCTCCTACAATGAGCAGTTCTTC.

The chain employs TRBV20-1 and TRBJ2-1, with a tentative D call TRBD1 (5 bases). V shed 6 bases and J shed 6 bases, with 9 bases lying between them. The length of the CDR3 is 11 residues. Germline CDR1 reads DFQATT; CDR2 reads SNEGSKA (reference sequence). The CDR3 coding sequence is TGCAGTGCCAGGGCAGTCAATGAGCAGTTCTTC. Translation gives CSARAVNEQFF.

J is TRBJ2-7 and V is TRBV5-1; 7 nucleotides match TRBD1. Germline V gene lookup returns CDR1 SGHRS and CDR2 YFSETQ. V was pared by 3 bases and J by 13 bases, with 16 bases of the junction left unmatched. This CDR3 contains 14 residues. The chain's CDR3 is CASSSRDSPYDQYF. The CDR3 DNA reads TGCGCCAGCAGCTCAAGGGACAGCCCCTACGATCAATACTTC.

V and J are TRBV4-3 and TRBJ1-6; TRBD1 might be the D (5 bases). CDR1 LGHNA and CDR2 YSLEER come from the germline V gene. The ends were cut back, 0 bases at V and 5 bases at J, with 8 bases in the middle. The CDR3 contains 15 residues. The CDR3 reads CASSQEGRNNSPLHF. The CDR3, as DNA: TGCGCCAGCAGCCAAGAGGGACGGAATAATTCACCCCTCCACTTT.

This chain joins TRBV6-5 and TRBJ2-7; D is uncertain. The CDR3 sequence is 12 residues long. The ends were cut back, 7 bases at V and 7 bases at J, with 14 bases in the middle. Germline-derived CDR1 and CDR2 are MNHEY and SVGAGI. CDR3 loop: CASTRPHKEQYF. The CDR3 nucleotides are TGTGCCAGCACTAGACCCCACAAAGAGCAGTACTTC.

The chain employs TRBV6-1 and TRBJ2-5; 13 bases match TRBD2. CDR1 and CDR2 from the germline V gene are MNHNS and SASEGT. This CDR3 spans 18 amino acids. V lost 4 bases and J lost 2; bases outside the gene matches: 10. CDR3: CASSARGTSGAPQETQYF. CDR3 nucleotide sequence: TGTGCCAGCAGTGCCCGGGGGACTAGCGGGGCGCCTCAAGAGACCCAGTACTTC.

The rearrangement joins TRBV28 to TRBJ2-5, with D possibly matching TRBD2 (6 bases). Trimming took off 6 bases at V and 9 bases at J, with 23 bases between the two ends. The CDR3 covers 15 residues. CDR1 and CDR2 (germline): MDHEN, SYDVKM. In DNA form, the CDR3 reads TGTGCCAGCAGCCCCGGGGACTCGCTGGCGGAGGCCCAGTACTTC. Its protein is CASSPGDSLAEAQYF.

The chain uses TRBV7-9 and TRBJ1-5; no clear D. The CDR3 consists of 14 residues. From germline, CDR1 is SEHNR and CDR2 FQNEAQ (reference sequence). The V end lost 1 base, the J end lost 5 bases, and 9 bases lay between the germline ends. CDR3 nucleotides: TGTGCCAGCAGCTTAGGTGACACGTATCAGCCCCAGCATTTT. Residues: CASSLGDTYQPQHF.

DNA for the CDR3: TGCAGCGCTACAGAGTCGGGCACTGAAGCTTTCTTT. Amino acid sequence: CSATESGTEAFF. V and J are TRBV29-1 and TRBJ1-1; D ambiguous. Germline-derived CDR1 and CDR2 are SQVTM and ANQGSEA. Trimming stripped 7 bases from V and 4 bases from J, with 13 bases between. CDR3 length: 12 amino acids.

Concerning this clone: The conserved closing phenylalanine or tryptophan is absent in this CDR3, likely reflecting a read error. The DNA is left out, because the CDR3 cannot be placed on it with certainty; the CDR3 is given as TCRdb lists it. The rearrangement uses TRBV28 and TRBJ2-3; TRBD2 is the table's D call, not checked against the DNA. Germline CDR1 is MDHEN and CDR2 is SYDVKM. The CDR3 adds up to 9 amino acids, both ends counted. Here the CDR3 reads CASTRRGDR.